The clone carrying this T cell receptor beta chain has ten or more counts. Its target is not known. The data were taken from a study of T-cell reconstitution after alpha-beta-depleted transplantation in children. Germline assignment: CDR1 MNHEY and CDR2 SVGEGT. Between the trimmed V and J ends, which lost 5 bases and 7 bases, there was a span of 12 bases. The CDR3 has 14 residues. Whole-study findings and limits: After transplant, at about two months, alpha-beta T cells were reportedly derived from several hundred expanded graft clones. Surviving recipient T cells and thymic progenitors accounted for the high day-60 TCRbeta diversity observed in some patients. Once a year had passed after transplant, T-cell counts and diversity came mostly from newly produced T cells.

TCRbeta library preparation incorporated unique molecular identifiers. From the PCR reads, TCRdb called clonotypes with MiXCR, one entry per CDR3 protein. The table has about 350,000 distinct CDR3 sequences, 16% seen once. The rearrangement links TRBV6-2 or TRBV6-3 to TRBJ1-6; no clear D gene. The TCR comes from a male patient aged 2-15 years who had a stem cell transplant for acute lymphoblastic leukemia, so the T cells may come from the graft donor. This specimen consisted of PBMCs, mostly from graft donor cells, obtained 360 days after TCRalphabeta/CD19-depleted stem cell transplant. The CDR3 nucleotides read TGTGCCAGCAGTACTACCTCGGGCAATTCACCCCTCCACTTT. Protein product: CASSTTSGNSPLHF.